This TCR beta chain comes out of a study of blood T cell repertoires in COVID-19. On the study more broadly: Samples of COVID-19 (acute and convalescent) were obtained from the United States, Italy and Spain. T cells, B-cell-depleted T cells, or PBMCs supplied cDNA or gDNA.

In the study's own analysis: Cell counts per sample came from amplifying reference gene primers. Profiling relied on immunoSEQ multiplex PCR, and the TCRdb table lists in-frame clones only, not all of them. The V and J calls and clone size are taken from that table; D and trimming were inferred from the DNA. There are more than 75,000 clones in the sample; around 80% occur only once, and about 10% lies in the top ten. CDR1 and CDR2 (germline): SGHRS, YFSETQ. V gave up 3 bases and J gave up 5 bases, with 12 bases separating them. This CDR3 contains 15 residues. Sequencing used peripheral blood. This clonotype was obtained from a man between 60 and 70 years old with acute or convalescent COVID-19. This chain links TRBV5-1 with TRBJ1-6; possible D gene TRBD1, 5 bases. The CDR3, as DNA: TGCGCCAGCAGCTCTTCAGGGCTAAATAATTCACCCCTCCACTTT. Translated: CASSSSGLNNSPLHF.